A selection of T cell receptor beta chains follows, all from one sample in a study of human T cells and chemical hapten exposure. TCRdb recomputed calls from the 5' RACE reads with MiXCR, one row per CDR3 protein. The table lists about 120,000 distinct CDR3 sequences, 19% of them singletons. These receptors were collected from a human donor in good health. Both conserved end residues are part of each CDR3. A D gene is named only where the DNA matches it firmly. Clone size is stated in some rows and not others, as once, few, many or a class when expanded.

CDR3	DNA	size	D	V	J
CASSEYQGGPNSPLHF	TGTGCCAGCAGTGAATATCAGGGGGGGCCTAATTCACCCCTCCACTTT	many	TRBD1	TRBV25-1	TRBJ1-6
CASSSRLAGAAVEQYF	TGTGCCAGCAGCTCCCGACTAGCGGGGGCCGCCGTCGAGCAGTACTTC	few	TRBD2	TRBV7-8	TRBJ2-7
CASSLLAGGGPTNTGELFF	TGTGCCAGCAGTCTACTAGCGGGGGGAGGGCCAACGAACACCGGGGAGCTGTTTTTT	few	TRBD2	TRBV27	TRBJ2-2
CSAGRTSGKENEQFF	TGCAGCGCTGGTAGGACTAGCGGCAAAGAGAATGAGCAGTTCTTC	.	TRBD2	TRBV29-1	TRBJ2-1
CASSLETLYNSPLHF	TGTGCCAGCAGCTTAGAGACACTTTATAATTCACCCCTCCACTTT	.	.	TRBV7-9	TRBJ1-6
CASSPLRGDSPLHF	TGTGCCAGCTCACCACTCAGGGGGGACTCACCCCTCCACTTT	.	TRBD1	TRBV18	TRBJ1-6
CASSNQATVNTEAFF	TGTGCCAGCAGTAACCAAGCGACAGTGAACACTGAAGCTTTCTTT	few	.	TRBV2	TRBJ1-1
CASHGLAEVPYQETQYF	TGTGCCAGCCACGGACTAGCGGAAGTCCCGTACCAAGAGACCCAGTACTTC	.	.	TRBV21-1	TRBJ2-5
CASKVIGDIQYF	TGTGCCAGCAAAGTGATTGGGGACATTCAGTACTTC	few	.	TRBV12-3/TRBV12-4	TRBJ2-4
CASSPPVTLIDLDEQFF	TGTGCCAGCAGTCCTCCCGTTACCCTGATTGATTTGGATGAGCAGTTCTTC	.	.	TRBV12-3/TRBV12-4	TRBJ2-1
CASSAWTSQAADTQYF	TGTGCCAGCAGCGCCTGGACTAGCCAGGCGGCAGATACGCAGTATTTT	few	TRBD2	TRBV7-2	TRBJ2-3
CASSVGDNTEAFF	TGTGCCAGCAGCGTAGGGGACAACACTGAAGCTTTCTTT	few	.	TRBV9	TRBJ1-1
CASRKGGTYEQYF	TGCGCCAGCAGAAAGGGAGGAACCTACGAGCAGTACTTC	.	.	TRBV5-1	TRBJ2-7
CASSLVRGSGVTDTQYF	TGTGCCAGCAGCTTAGTCCGGGGTTCGGGAGTCACAGATACGCAGTATTTT	few	.	TRBV7-8	TRBJ2-3
CSASGTGNTGELFF	TGCAGTGCTTCCGGGACAGGGAACACCGGGGAGCTGTTTTTT	few	TRBD1	TRBV20-1	TRBJ2-2
CSVETSGREQFF	TGCAGCGTTGAAACTAGCGGGAGGGAGCAGTTCTTC	.	TRBD2	TRBV29-1	TRBJ2-1
CSAAPLAGPSYEQYF	TGCAGTGCCGCTCCTCTAGCGGGTCCTTCCTACGAGCAGTACTTC	.	TRBD2	TRBV20-1	TRBJ2-7
CSVGTSGRALDNEQFF	TGCAGCGTTGGGACTAGCGGGAGGGCCCTCGACAATGAGCAGTTCTTC	many	TRBD2	TRBV29-1	TRBJ2-1
CASSLVPLRGETQYF	TGTGCCAGCAGCTTAGTTCCATTGAGGGGGGAGACCCAGTACTTC	.	.	TRBV11-2	TRBJ2-5
CASSPGGANVLTF	TGTGCCAGCTCCCCGGGGGGGGCCAACGTCCTGACTTTC	.	.	TRBV18	TRBJ2-6
CASRDSDGYTF	TGTGCCAGTAGGGACAGCGATGGCTACACCTTC	few	.	TRBV19	TRBJ1-2
CASSLEPGEENEQFF	TGTGCCAGCAGTTTAGAACCAGGGGAGGAAAATGAGCAGTTCTTC	.	.	TRBV12-3/TRBV12-4	TRBJ2-1
CATSAEPSRNEQFF	TGTGCCACCAGTGCCGAACCTAGCCGGAATGAGCAGTTCTTC	.	.	TRBV24-1	TRBJ2-1
CASSLSAGAGANVLTF	TGTGCCAGCAGTCTGAGCGCGGGGGCTGGGGCCAACGTCCTGACTTTC	few	TRBD2	TRBV27	TRBJ2-6
CASSPGGSYNEQFF	TGTGCCAGCAGTCCAGGGGGCTCCTACAATGAGCAGTTCTTC	.	TRBD1	TRBV6-6	TRBJ2-1
CASSPPGTVNYGYTF	TGTGCCAGCAGCCCTCCCGGGACGGTTAACTATGGCTACACCTTC	few	.	TRBV4-2	TRBJ1-2
CSASVSGWETQYF	TGCAGTGCTAGTGTTTCAGGGTGGGAGACCCAGTACTTC	few	.	TRBV20-1	TRBJ2-5
CAWSVGGTRQDEQFF	TGTGCCTGGAGTGTGGGGGGGACTAGACAGGATGAGCAGTTCTTC	.	TRBD2	TRBV30	TRBJ2-1
CASSMEPGPSNQPQHF	TGTGCCAGTAGTATGGAACCCGGACCGAGCAATCAGCCCCAGCATTTT	.	.	TRBV19	TRBJ1-5
CATSDPSKSPGTDTQYF	TGTGCCACCAGTGATCCCTCGAAGAGTCCAGGCACAGATACGCAGTATTTT	.	.	TRBV24-1	TRBJ2-3
CASSHSGGNEQFF	TGCGCCAGCAGCCACTCAGGGGGGAATGAGCAGTTCTTC	.	.	TRBV4-1	TRBJ2-1
CASSLARQRSYEQYF	TGTGCCAGCAGCTTAGCCCGGCAGAGATCCTACGAGCAGTACTTC	.	.	TRBV13	TRBJ2-7
CAIAGHGGTEAFF	TGTGCCATCGCGGGCCACGGGGGCACTGAAGCTTTCTTT	.	.	TRBV10-3	TRBJ1-1
CAWRTLAGGGYNEQFF	TGTGCCTGGAGGACACTAGCGGGAGGTGGCTACAATGAGCAGTTCTTC	.	TRBD2	TRBV30	TRBJ2-1
CASSLDGQGNTEAFF	TGCGCCAGCAGCTTGGATGGACAGGGGAACACTGAAGCTTTCTTT	.	TRBD1	TRBV5-1	TRBJ1-1
CASSLLSLASGRIYPENEQFF	TGCGCCAGCAGCTTGTTAAGTCTAGCTAGCGGGAGAATTTACCCAGAAAATGAGCAGTTCTTC	.	TRBD2	TRBV5-1	TRBJ2-1
CSATERRATTDTQYF	TGCAGTGCCACCGAGAGGCGGGCGACCACAGATACGCAGTATTTT	.	.	TRBV20-1	TRBJ2-3
CASSLASRDEKLFF	TGTGCCAGCAGCTTAGCGTCACGGGACGAAAAACTGTTTTTT	once	.	TRBV7-8	TRBJ1-4
CASSQDGQSTDTQYF	TGTGCCAGCAGCCAAGATGGGCAGAGCACAGATACGCAGTATTTT	.	.	TRBV4-2	TRBJ2-3
CASSLEPGQGNSEAFF	TGTGCCAGCAGCTTGGAGCCGGGACAGGGGAACTCTGAAGCTTTCTTT	.	TRBD1	TRBV7-3	TRBJ1-1
CASSQEFRRDYQGELFF	TGTGCCAGCAGCCAAGAATTCCGGCGGGACTACCAGGGGGAGCTGTTTTTT	.	TRBD2	TRBV14	TRBJ2-2
CASSFLTGSYSNQPQHF	TGTGCCAGCAGTTTCTTGACAGGGTCCTATAGCAATCAGCCCCAGCATTTT	few	TRBD1	TRBV28	TRBJ1-5
CASSWGQGEKLFF	TGTGCCAGCAGCTGGGGACAGGGTGAAAAACTGTTTTTT	few	TRBD1	TRBV5-6	TRBJ1-4
CASSFRRGSLDEQFF	TGTGCCAGCAGCTTTCGACGGGGTTCCCTCGATGAGCAGTTCTTC	.	.	TRBV7-9	TRBJ2-1
CASSLTSANTGELFF	TGTGCCAGCAGCTTAACTAGCGCGAACACCGGGGAGCTGTTTTTT	few	TRBD2	TRBV9	TRBJ2-2
CASRLTGTDTQYF	TGTGCCAGCAGACTTACAGGCACAGATACGCAGTATTTT	few	.	TRBV14	TRBJ2-3
CASSPRTGFAYYEQYF	TGTGCCAGCAGCCCCCGGACAGGGTTTGCGTACTACGAGCAGTACTTC	.	TRBD1	TRBV9	TRBJ2-7
CASSPKLVSVYNEQFF	TGTGCCAGCAGCCCAAAACTAGTGTCGGTATACAATGAGCAGTTCTTC	few	.	TRBV7-9	TRBJ2-1
CASSLAGAGAKNIQYF	TGCGCCAGCAGCTTGGCCGGAGCGGGAGCCAAAAACATTCAGTACTTC	.	.	TRBV5-1	TRBJ2-4
CASSPRGGSAFF	TGTGCCAGCAGCCCAAGAGGGGGATCGGCTTTCTTT	.	.	TRBV9	TRBJ1-1
CASTTGGGGGNEQFF	TGTGCCAGCACCACGGGGGGAGGGGGTGGGAATGAGCAGTTCTTC	.	.	TRBV6-5	TRBJ2-1